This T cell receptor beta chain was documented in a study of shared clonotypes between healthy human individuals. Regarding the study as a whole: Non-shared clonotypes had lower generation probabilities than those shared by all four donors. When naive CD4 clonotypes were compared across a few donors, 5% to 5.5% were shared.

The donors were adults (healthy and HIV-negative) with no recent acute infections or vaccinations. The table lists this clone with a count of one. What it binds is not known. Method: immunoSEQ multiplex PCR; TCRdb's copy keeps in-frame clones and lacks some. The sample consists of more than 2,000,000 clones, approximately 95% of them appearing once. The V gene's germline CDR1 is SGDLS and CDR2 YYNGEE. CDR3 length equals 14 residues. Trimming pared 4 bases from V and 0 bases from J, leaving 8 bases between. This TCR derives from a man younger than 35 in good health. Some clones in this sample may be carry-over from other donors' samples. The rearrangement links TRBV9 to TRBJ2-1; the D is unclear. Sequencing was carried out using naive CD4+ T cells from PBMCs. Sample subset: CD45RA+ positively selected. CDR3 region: CASSPISSYNEQFF. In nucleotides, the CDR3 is TGTGCCAGCAGCCCAATTAGCTCCTACAATGAGCAGTTCTTC. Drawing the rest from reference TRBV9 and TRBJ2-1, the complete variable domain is DSGVTQTPKHLITATGQRVTLRCSPRSGDLSVYWYQQSLDQGLQFLIQYYNGEERAKGNILERFSAQQFPDLHSELNLSSLELGDSALYFCASSPISSYNEQFFGPGTRLTVL.